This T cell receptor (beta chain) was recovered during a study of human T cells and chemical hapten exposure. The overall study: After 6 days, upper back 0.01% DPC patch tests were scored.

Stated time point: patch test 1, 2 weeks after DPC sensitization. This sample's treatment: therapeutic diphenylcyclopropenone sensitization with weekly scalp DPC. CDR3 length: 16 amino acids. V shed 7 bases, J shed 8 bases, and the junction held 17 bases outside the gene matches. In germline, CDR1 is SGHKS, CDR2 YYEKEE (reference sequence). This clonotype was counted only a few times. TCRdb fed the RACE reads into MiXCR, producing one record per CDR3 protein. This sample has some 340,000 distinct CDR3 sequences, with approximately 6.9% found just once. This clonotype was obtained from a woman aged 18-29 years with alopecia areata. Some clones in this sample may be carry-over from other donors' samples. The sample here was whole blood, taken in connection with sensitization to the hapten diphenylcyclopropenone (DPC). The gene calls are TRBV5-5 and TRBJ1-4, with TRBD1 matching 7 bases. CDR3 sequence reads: CASGGGGGQWSEKLFF. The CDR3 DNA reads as TGTGCCAGCGGAGGAGGAGGGGGCCAGTGGAGCGAAAAACTGTTTTTT.